Listed below are T cell receptor beta chains from one sample, sequenced in a study of T cell responses to AZD1222 COVID-19 vaccine. The method was immunoSEQ multiplex PCR; TCRdb's version includes in-frame clones alone and lacks a portion of them. Among about 170,000 clones listed, 85% to 90% were seen once. The sequencing used peripheral blood, collected 28 days after the second dose of the MenACWY control vaccine. These receptors were collected from an adult who received the MenACWY meningococcal vaccine as a control. Each CDR3 is given with its conserved first and last residue. A D gene is named only where the DNA matches it firmly.

v_gene	j_gene	len	d_gene	CDR3aa	CDR3nt
TRBV6-2/TRBV6-3	TRBJ1-5	14	NA	CASSYEILGQPQHF	TGTGCCAGCAGTTACGAGATTCTAGGGCAGCCCCAGCATTTT
TRBV6-5	TRBJ2-7	14	TRBD1	CASIGGTGGYEQYF	TGTGCCAGCATTGGGGGGACAGGGGGCTACGAGCAGTACTTC
TRBV18	TRBJ1-4	15	NA	CASSLPGLYNEKLFF	TGTGCCAGCTCTTTACCGGGACTCTATAATGAAAAACTGTTTTTT
TRBV12-3/TRBV12-4	TRBJ1-5	13	TRBD1	CASTRQGTQPQHF	TGTGCCAGCACCCGACAGGGTACCCAGCCCCAGCATTTT
TRBV5-1	TRBJ1-6	14	NA	CASSFNGVDSPLHF	TGCGCCAGCAGCTTCAACGGGGTAGATTCACCCCTCCACTTT
TRBV9	TRBJ1-2	16	NA	CASSVDPVGPNYGYTF	TGTGCCAGCAGCGTAGACCCGGTCGGCCCTAACTATGGCTACACCTTC
TRBV3-1/TRBV3-2	TRBJ1-6	16	NA	CASSHQGSSYNSPLHF	TGTGCCAGCAGCCATCAGGGAAGCTCCTATAATTCACCCCTCCACTTT
TRBV7-2	TRBJ1-2	17	TRBD1	CASSRDTGGSFNYGYTF	TGTGCCAGCAGCCGCGATACAGGGGGATCTTTTAACTATGGCTACACCTTC
TRBV10-3	TRBJ1-1	19	NA	CAISESFGREGYPYTEAFF	TGTGCCATCAGTGAGTCGTTTGGACGGGAAGGGTACCCCTACACTGAAGCTTTCTTT
TRBV2	TRBJ2-7	14	NA	CASSGTESSYEQYF	TGTGCCAGCAGCGGGACCGAGAGCTCCTACGAGCAGTACTTC
TRBV5-4	TRBJ2-1	17	NA	CASSPGGAGGTFDEQFF	TGTGCCAGCAGCCCTGGAGGGGCAGGGGGGACATTCGATGAGCAGTTCTTC
TRBV28	TRBJ1-2	15	NA	CASSIQGGPSYGYTF	TGTGCCAGCAGCATCCAAGGAGGGCCCAGCTATGGCTACACCTTC
TRBV30	TRBJ1-5	13	NA	CAWSVPGRENQHF	TGTGCCTGGAGTGTACCAGGCAGGGAGAACCAGCATTTT
TRBV19	TRBJ1-5	13	NA	CASSRGPDQPQHF	TGTGCCAGTAGTCGGGGCCCCGATCAGCCCCAGCATTTT
TRBV4-1	TRBJ1-5	17	NA	CASSHLPGTYSNQPQHF	TGCGCCAGCAGCCACCTCCCCGGGACCTATAGCAATCAGCCCCAGCATTTT
TRBV19	TRBJ1-1	15	TRBD1	CASSPLDRGYTEAFF	TGTGCCAGTAGTCCCTTGGACAGGGGTTATACTGAAGCTTTCTTT
TRBV28	TRBJ1-1	14	NA	CASLTHSRPTEAFF	TGTGCCAGCCTAACCCACAGTCGACCCACTGAAGCTTTCTTT
TRBV29-1	TRBJ2-1	12	NA	CSVHKGGREQFF	TGCAGCGTACATAAAGGGGGACGGGAGCAGTTCTTC
TRBV10-3	TRBJ1-5	14	NA	CAISVSRGNQPQHF	TGTGCCATCAGTGTGAGCAGGGGCAATCAGCCCCAGCATTTT
TRBV28	TRBJ1-4	15	NA	CASSLGGVYREKLFF	TGTGCCAGCAGTTTAGGGGGCGTCTATCGCGAAAAACTGTTTTTT
TRBV5-6	TRBJ2-4	14	TRBD1	CASSLYRGVNIQYF	TGTGCCAGCAGCTTGTACAGGGGAGTCAACATTCAGTACTTC
TRBV7-2	TRBJ2-2	15	TRBD2	CASSSGNVGTGELFF	TGTGCCAGCAGCAGCGGGAATGTGGGCACCGGGGAGCTGTTTTTT
TRBV18	TRBJ1-1	16	TRBD1	CASSGLGGVGNTEAFF	TGTGCCAGCTCAGGGCTAGGGGGCGTGGGGAACACTGAAGCTTTCTTT
TRBV9	TRBJ2-2	15	NA	CASSQTTVLDGELFF	TGTGCCAGCAGCCAGACGACGGTCTTAGACGGGGAGCTGTTTTTT
TRBV27	TRBJ1-5	16	NA	CASSFSGSRGNQPQHF	TGTGCCAGCAGTTTTTCCGGTTCTAGAGGCAATCAGCCCCAGCATTTT
TRBV19	TRBJ2-1	13	NA	CASSGVGYNEQFF	TGTGCCAGTTCGGGGGTTGGCTACAATGAGCAGTTCTTC
TRBV6-6	TRBJ2-1	15	TRBD2	CASRTSGTPYNEQFF	TGTGCCAGCAGGACGAGCGGGACGCCCTACAATGAGCAGTTCTTC
TRBV3-1/TRBV3-2	TRBJ1-2	14	TRBD1	CASSQAPQGDGYTF	TGTGCCAGCAGCCAAGCCCCCCAGGGGGATGGCTACACCTTC
TRBV7-2	TRBJ2-7	14	TRBD1	CASSLPMTGGEQYF	TGTGCCAGCAGCTTACCGATGACAGGGGGAGAGCAGTACTTC